This note documents a single T cell receptor beta chain sequence. Indicated time point: inflamed ileum from the surgical specimen. This entry belongs to a study of T cell repertoires in ileal Crohn's disease. Across the study: Patients had a median roughly 8-year disease duration, and approximately 36% were active smokers. Operated complications were stricturing disease (approximately 61%) and penetrating disease (approximately 39%).

Libraries were prepared by immunoSEQ multiplex PCR; TCRdb keeps only in-frame clonotypes and omits some of them. The table records over 15,000 clones, 92% of them present only once. Sequencing input: ileal tissue. This TCR was sampled from an adult with Crohn's disease.

The CDR3 here is CASSAGGNNEQFF. The CDR3, as DNA: TGCGCCAGCAGTGCGGGGGGTAACAATGAGCAGTTCTTC. The chain links TRBV10-1 to TRBJ2-1; 7 bases map to TRBD2. This CDR3 has 13 amino acids. Germline V lookup: CDR1 WNHNN, CDR2 SYGVQD (reference sequence). V lost 4 bases and J lost 5; bases outside the gene matches: 2.